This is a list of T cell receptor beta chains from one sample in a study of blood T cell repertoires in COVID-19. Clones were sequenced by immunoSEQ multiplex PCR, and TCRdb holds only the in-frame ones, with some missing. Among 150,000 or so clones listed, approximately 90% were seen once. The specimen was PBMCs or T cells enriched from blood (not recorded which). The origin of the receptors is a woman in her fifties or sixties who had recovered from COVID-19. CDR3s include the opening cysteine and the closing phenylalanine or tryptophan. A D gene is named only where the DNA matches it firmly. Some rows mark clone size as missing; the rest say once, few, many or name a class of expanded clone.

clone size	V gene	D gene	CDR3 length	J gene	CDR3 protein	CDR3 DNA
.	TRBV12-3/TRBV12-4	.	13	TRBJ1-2	CASRQGGEGGYTF	TGTGCCAGCAGGCAAGGGGGGGAGGGTGGCTACACCTTC
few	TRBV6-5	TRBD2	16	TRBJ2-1	CASSSEASGGGNEQFF	TGTGCCAGCAGTTCTGAAGCTAGCGGGGGTGGGAATGAGCAGTTCTTC
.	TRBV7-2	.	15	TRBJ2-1	CASSLAQGGYNEQFF	TGTGCCAGCAGCTTAGCGCAGGGTGGCTACAATGAGCAGTTCTTC
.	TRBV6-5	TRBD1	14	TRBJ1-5	CASNRQGSNQPQHF	TGTGCCAGCAATCGACAGGGGAGCAATCAGCCCCAGCATTTT
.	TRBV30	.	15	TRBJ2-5	CAWSALDREAPAQYF	TGTGCCTGGAGTGCCCTAGACAGGGAGGCCCCTGCCCAGTACTTC
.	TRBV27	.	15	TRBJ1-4	CASSLSLTSNEKLFF	TGTGCCAGCAGTTTATCGTTAACGAGTAATGAAAAACTGTTTTTT
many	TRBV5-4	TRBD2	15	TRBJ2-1	CASSTGTSEYNEQFF	TGTGCCAGCAGCACCGGGACTAGCGAATACAATGAGCAGTTCTTC
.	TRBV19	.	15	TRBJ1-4	CASSRTDNTYEKLFF	TGTGCCAGTAGTAGGACAGACAATACTTATGAAAAACTGTTTTTT
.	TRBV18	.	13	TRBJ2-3	CASSQTVGDTQYF	TGTGCCAGCTCTCAGACAGTTGGGGATACGCAGTATTTT
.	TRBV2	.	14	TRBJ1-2	CASREDPNTYGYTF	TGTGCCAGCAGAGAAGACCCGAACACCTATGGCTACACCTTC
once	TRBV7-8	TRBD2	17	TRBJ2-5	CASSRLTGLASEETQYF	TGTGCCAGCAGCCGACTCACCGGACTAGCGTCTGAAGAGACCCAGTACTTC
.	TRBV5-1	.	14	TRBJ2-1	CASSLAQGNNEQFF	TGCGCCAGCAGCTTGGCTCAGGGAAACAATGAGCAGTTCTTC
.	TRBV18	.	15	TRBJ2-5	CASSPESDWEETQYF	TGTGCCAGCTCACCGGAATCGGACTGGGAAGAGACCCAGTACTTC
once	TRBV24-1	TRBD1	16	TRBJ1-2	CATSDSSGTANYGYTF	TGTGCCACCAGTGATTCGTCTGGGACAGCTAACTATGGCTACACCTTC
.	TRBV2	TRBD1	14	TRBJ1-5	CASRAGTGGRPQHF	TGTGCCAGCAGGGCCGGGACAGGGGGCAGGCCCCAGCATTTT
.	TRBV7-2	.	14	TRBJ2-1	CASSLGTDYNEQFF	TGTGCCAGCAGCTTAGGGACAGACTACAATGAGCAGTTCTTC